The 21 T cell receptor beta chains below come from one sample, sequenced in a study of T-cell reconstitution after alpha-beta-depleted transplantation in children. Unique molecular identifiers were incorporated when the TCRbeta library was constructed. TCRdb fed the PCR reads into MiXCR, producing one record per CDR3 protein. The sample consists of about 340,000 distinct CDR3 sequences, about an eighth of them appearing once. Sequencing was performed on PBMCs, taken from the stem cell graft. Source of these receptors: a human donor who donated a stem cell graft to a child with Fanconi anemia.

This clonotype was detected ten times or more. In nucleotides, the CDR3 is TGCGCCAGCAGCCAAGATGGTTTACAGGGAGACACCATATATTTT. This codes for CASSQDGLQGDTIYF. V usage is TRBV4-3 and J usage is TRBJ1-3; maybe TRBD1 (6 bases). Trimming took off 0 bases at V and 8 bases at J, with 14 bases between the two ends. The CDR3 runs to 15 residues. Germline V gene lookup returns CDR1 LGHNA and CDR2 YSLEER.

In its sample, this clonotype was seen a few times. V is TRBV4-1 and J is TRBJ1-3; no clear D gene. V lost 3 bases and J lost 0, with 6 bases in between. CDR1 and CDR2 from the germline V gene are MGHRA and YSYEKL. This CDR3 contains 14 residues. The CDR3 is CASSHLTSGNTIYF. The DNA of the CDR3 is TGCGCCAGCAGCCACTTGACCTCTGGAAACACCATATATTTT.

The table lists this clonotype with many counts. The J gene is TRBJ2-1, the V gene TRBV6-5, with D possibly called TRBD1 or TRBD2 (5 bases each). The CDR3 has 17 amino acids. Between the trimmed V and J ends, which lost 4 bases and 6 bases, there was a span of 22 bases. The germline gives CDR1 MNHEY, CDR2 SVGAGI. The chain's CDR3 is CASSWGIWASEGNEQFF. For the CDR3, the DNA is TGTGCCAGCAGTTGGGGGATTTGGGCTAGTGAGGGCAATGAGCAGTTCTTC.

V is TRBV20-1 and J is TRBJ2-7; no firm D call. V lost 3 bases and J lost 6, with 15 bases in between. The CDR3 sequence is 13 residues long. The germline gives CDR1 DFQATT, CDR2 SNEGSKA (reference sequence). Here the CDR3 reads CSASGVQLSEQYF. The DNA for the CDR3 is TGCAGTGCTAGCGGAGTACAGTTGAGCGAGCAGTACTTC.

This clonotype has only a few counts. V is TRBV25-1 and J is TRBJ2-3, with 7 bases identical to TRBD2. The length of the CDR3 is 18 residues. Germline V gene sequence: CDR1 MGHDK, CDR2 SYGVNS. V gave up 3 bases and J gave up 0 bases; unmatched junction bases: 12. The DNA of the CDR3 is TGTGCCAGCAGTGACCCTAGCGGTGGGGCCCCTAGCACAGATACGCAGTATTTT. Translating gives CASSDPSGGAPSTDTQYF.

This clonotype was counted at least ten times. This chain joins TRBV11-2 and TRBJ2-5; no firm D call. The V gene lost 0 bases and the J gene lost 1 base, with 6 bases spanning the gap. The CDR3 has 14 residues. The V gene's germline CDR1 is SGHAT and CDR2 FQNNGV. The CDR3 here is CASSLERTQETQYF. CDR3 bases: TGTGCCAGCAGCTTAGAGAGGACCCAAGAGACCCAGTACTTC.

This clonotype was detected only a few times. V is TRBV7-2 and J is TRBJ1-1; D is undetermined. CDR1 and CDR2 from the germline V gene are SGHTA and FQGNSA. The CDR3 runs 13 residues. Between the trimmed V and J ends, which lost 5 bases and 10 bases, there was a span of 17 bases. The CDR3 spells CASSPTGPPGAFF. DNA for the CDR3: TGTGCCAGCAGCCCCACCGGCCCCCCGGGAGCTTTCTTT.

Many counts were recorded for this clonotype. The rearrangement uses TRBV9 and TRBJ1-6, with a possible D match to TRBD1 (6 bases). CDR1 and CDR2 from the germline V gene are SGDLS and YYNGEE. This CDR3 is built from 15 residues. V was shortened by 4 bases and J by 7 bases, with 15 bases between the two germline ends. This CDR3 reads CASSPDPQGNSPLHF. DNA for the CDR3: TGTGCCAGCAGCCCCGACCCCCAGGGGAATTCACCCCTCCACTTT.

The rearrangement uses TRBV7-8 and TRBJ1-2; 9 nucleotides align to TRBD1. In germline, CDR1 is SGHVS, CDR2 FQNEAQ. CDR3 length: 15 residues. The junction had 7 bases not matched to a gene; V was cut back by 6 bases and J by 2 bases. Written as DNA, the CDR3 is TGTGCCAGCAGTTTGTCCGGGACAGGGAACTATGGCTACACCTTC. Translated, it gives CASSLSGTGNYGYTF.

This clonotype was seen a few times. This sequence joins TRBV7-9 and TRBJ1-3; D unresolved. Trimming cost V 7 bases and J 0 bases, with 10 bases left between them. CDR1 SEHNR and CDR2 FQNEAQ come from the germline V gene (reference sequence). The CDR3 has 14 amino acids. Written as DNA, the CDR3 is TGTGCCAGCACCGGCGACTACTCTGGAAACACCATATATTTT. Translating gives CASTGDYSGNTIYF.

This clonotype was counted ten times or more. The chain has TRBV7-2 and TRBJ2-7; unclear D gene. In germline, CDR1 is SGHTA, CDR2 FQGNSA. The V end was cut by 5 bases, the J end by 4 bases, with 12 bases between. CDR3 length: 13 residues. The CDR3 bases are TGTGCCAGCAGCCGACTTCTACGGTACGAGCAGTACTTC. This encodes CASSRLLRYEQYF.

This clonotype was observed a handful of times. The chain employs TRBV15 and TRBJ2-3; the D is unclear. The ends were cut back, 5 bases at V and 2 bases at J, with 8 bases in the middle. This CDR3 has 13 amino acids. CDR1 and CDR2 from the germline V gene are LNHNV and YYDKDF (reference sequence). CDR3 DNA: TGTGCCACCAGCCCGGATATCACAGATACGCAGTATTTT. Translation gives CATSPDITDTQYF.

The sample holds a few counts of this clonotype. The chain is built from TRBV5-1 and TRBJ1-5, with 8 bases identical to TRBD1. The ends lost 3 bases at V and 2 bases at J; junction bases unmatched: 7. The germline V gene has CDR1 SGHRS and CDR2 YFSETQ. CDR3 size: 16 residues. CDR3 region: CASSWGTGDGNQPQHF. Here the CDR3 DNA reads TGCGCCAGCAGCTGGGGGACAGGAGACGGCAATCAGCCCCAGCATTTT.

The chain joins TRBV2 to TRBJ2-5; the D is unclear. V was clipped by 1 base and J by 8 bases, with 8 bases between them. CDR3 length equals 12 residues. Germline values: CDR1 SNHLY, CDR2 FYNNEI. The CDR3 here is CASSEGPATQYF. In DNA, the CDR3 is TGTGCCAGCAGTGAAGGGCCGGCCACCCAGTACTTC.

The chain is built from TRBV2 and TRBJ1-1; the match to TRBD1 covers 10 bases. This CDR3 comprises 13 residues. Germline CDR1 SNHLY, CDR2 FYNNEI. J lost 4 bases, V lost 11 bases, and 7 bases had no gene match. The CDR3 sequence: CAGVGTGATEAFF. CDR3 nucleotides: TGTGCCGGGGTAGGGACAGGGGCCACTGAAGCTTTCTTT. Using reference TRBV2 and TRBJ1-1 for the parts outside the CDR3, the full variable domain is EPEVTQTPSHQVTQMGQEVILRCVPISNHLYFYWYRQILGQKVEFLVSFYNNEISEKSEIFDDQFSVERPDGSNFTLKIRSTKLEDSAMYFCAGVGTGATEAFFGQGTRLTVV.

V is TRBV7-7 and J is TRBJ2-1; TRBD2 matches 11 bases. CDR1 and CDR2 from the germline V gene are SSHAT and FNYEAQ (reference sequence). CDR3 length: 15 residues. Unmatched junction bases numbered 11, after V lost 9 bases and J lost 7 bases. The CDR3: CASTIAGGPENEQFF. The CDR3 DNA reads as TGTGCCAGTACCATAGCGGGGGGGCCGGAGAATGAGCAGTTCTTC.

A few counts support this clonotype. The rearrangement uses TRBV11-2 and TRBJ2-3, with 7 bases matching TRBD1. This CDR3 has 16 residues. V lost 1 base to trimming and J lost 2 bases; unmatched junction nucleotides: 6. Germline V gives CDR1 SGHAT, CDR2 FQNNGV. This chain's CDR3 is CASSLGPGGYTDTQYF. The DNA of the CDR3 is TGTGCCAGCAGCTTAGGCCCAGGGGGATACACAGATACGCAGTATTTT.

The rearrangement links TRBV28 to TRBJ2-7, with TRBD2 matching over 9 bases. The germline V gene encodes CDR1 MDHEN and CDR2 SYDVKM. The CDR3 is made up of 14 amino acids. V shed 5 bases, J shed 3 bases, and the junction held 5 bases outside the gene matches. The CDR3 loop reads CASSPQLAGYEQYV. The CDR3 coding sequence is TGTGCCAGCAGTCCCCAACTAGCGGGCTACGAGCAGTACGTC.

In this sample, this clonotype turned up a few times. This sequence joins TRBV9 and TRBJ2-1; D possibly uses TRBD1 or TRBD2 (6 bases each). Per the germline V gene, CDR1 is SGDLS and CDR2 is YYNGEE. CDR3 length: 14 residues. Trimming took off 3 bases at V and 4 bases at J, with 11 bases between the two ends. CDR3 bases: TGTGCCAGCAGCGCCCAGGGGAGGTACAATGAGCAGTTCTTC. Encoded protein: CASSAQGRYNEQFF.

The sample holds many counts of this clonotype. CDR3 nucleotide sequence: TGCAGTGCTAGAGATCCTAGCCGGAGCACAGATACGCAGTATTTT. It is translated as CSARDPSRSTDTQYF. The chain employs TRBV20-1 and TRBJ2-3, with D perhaps TRBD2 (5 bases). Trimming shortened V by 0 bases and J by 0 bases, and 10 bases separated the two germline ends. The V gene's germline CDR1 is DFQATT and CDR2 SNEGSKA (reference sequence). The CDR3 extends over 15 amino acids.

This clonotype was seen at least ten times. The rearrangement joins TRBV6-1 to TRBJ2-2; D gene unclear. V was clipped by 6 bases and J by 6 bases, with 11 bases between them. Germline loops: CDR1 MNHNS, CDR2 SASEGT. The CDR3 contains 13 residues. This chain's CDR3 is CASSDRRSGELFF. The CDR3 nucleotides are TGTGCCAGCAGCGACCGGAGATCCGGGGAGCTGTTTTTT.